This passage covers 12 T cell receptor beta chains from one sample sequenced in a study of blood T cell dynamics during melanoma immunotherapy. The time point: pre-treatment baseline. Produced via immunoSEQ multiplex PCR; TCRdb's table is partial and in-frame only. The sample lists 9,700 or so clones; around 90% were seen once. The sequenced sample was blood, obtained from a patient treated with checkpoint blockade. The receptors derive from a human donor with melanoma.

The J gene is TRBJ1-4, the V gene TRBV19; 7 bases match TRBD1. This CDR3 is built from 16 residues. Germline V gene sequence: CDR1 LNHDA, CDR2 SQIVND (reference sequence). J gave up 10 bases and V 4 bases, and 15 bases lay outside the gene matches. CDR3 DNA: TGTGCCAGTAGTACCCCCCGTGGAGGGGGCTACGTAAAACTGTTTTTT. This gives the protein CASSTPRGGGYVKLFF.

This chain uses TRBV11-2 with TRBJ2-1, with TRBD2 identical over 12 bases. Per germline, CDR1 SGHAT and CDR2 FQNNGV. Losses at the gene ends were 2 bases for V and 6 bases for J; bases not matched to a gene: 8. There are 17 residues in the CDR3. CDR3 loop: CASSLWGLAGGGNEQFF. CDR3 nucleotide sequence: TGTGCCAGCAGCTTATGGGGGCTAGCGGGAGGGGGCAATGAGCAGTTCTTC.

Remarks on this clone: Other DNA sequences in this specimen translate into the identical CDR3. The V call is TRBV13, the J call TRBJ2-1; the D gene is possibly TRBD2 (5 bases). Germline CDR1 reads PRHDT; CDR2 reads FYEKMQ (reference sequence). The CDR3 is made up of 13 amino acids. V lost 5 bases and J 4 bases, leaving 9 bases between the germline ends. CDR3 amino acids: CASSPPGYNEQFF. The CDR3 DNA is TGTGCCAGCAGCCCCCCGGGGTACAATGAGCAGTTCTTC.

The chain carries TRBV9 and TRBJ2-3; the D gene is possibly TRBD2 (5 bases). V lost 2 bases and J 0 bases, leaving 7 bases between the germline ends. Germline lookup yields CDR1 SGDLS and CDR2 YYNGEE. The CDR3 spans 14 residues. This chain's CDR3 is CASSVGGSTDTQYF. The CDR3 coding sequence is TGTGCCAGCAGCGTCGGCGGGAGCACAGATACGCAGTATTTT.

The genes are TRBV4-2 and TRBJ2-5; no firm D call. CDR1 is LGHNA, CDR2 YNFKEQ, per germline. The CDR3 has 15 residues. The V and J ends lost 1 base and 4 bases respectively, with 13 bases between them. The CDR3 DNA sequence: TGTGCCAGCAGCCAAGGGACCGCCGTAAGAGAGACCCAGTACTTC. This sequence encodes CASSQGTAVRETQYF.

The chain carries TRBV6-5 and TRBJ1-1, with D possibly TRBD1 on 5 matching bases. The germline CDR1 and CDR2 sequences are MNHEY and SVGAGI. This CDR3 region has 13 residues. The V gene lost 6 bases and the J gene lost 3 bases, with 11 bases spanning the gap. The CDR3 loop is CASSPGYYTEAFF. The CDR3 nucleotides are TGTGCCAGCAGCCCAGGGTACTACACTGAAGCTTTCTTT.

J is TRBJ1-2 and V is TRBV2; D uncertain. The V end lost 6 bases, the J end lost 2 bases, and 10 bases lay between the germline ends. CDR3 length: 13 residues. Germline lookup yields CDR1 SNHLY and CDR2 FYNNEI. CDR3 sequence: CASRADGNYGYTF. The CDR3 region has the DNA TGTGCCAGCAGAGCGGACGGAAACTATGGCTACACCTTC.

The CDR3 loop is CASSRLAYGEQFF. The CDR3 nucleotides are TGTGCCAGCAGCCGACTAGCGTACGGTGAGCAGTTCTTC. The chain recombines TRBV7-3 with TRBJ2-1; TRBD2 matches 8 bases. The trim removed 5 bases at V and 9 bases at J, leaving 6 bases unmatched. This CDR3 spans 13 amino acids. The germline gives CDR1 SGHTA, CDR2 FQGTGA.

The V call is TRBV7-3, the J call TRBJ2-7, with a weak D call TRBD2 (6 bases). Germline V gene lookup returns CDR1 SGHTA and CDR2 FQGTGA. The CDR3 runs 18 residues. V shed 5 bases and J shed 2 bases, with 25 bases lying between them. CDR3 in DNA: TGTGCCAGCAGCCGGAGGGGTGATCCGGGCCCCAGCGCCTACGAGCAGTACTTC. Translation gives CASSRRGDPGPSAYEQYF.

The genes are TRBV7-3 and TRBJ2-1; 10 positions match TRBD1. This CDR3 has 15 residues. CDR1 and CDR2 (germline): SGHTA, FQGTGA. After removal of 5 bases from V and 3 bases from J, the junction contained 4 bases not matched to a gene. CDR3 sequence: CASSPGQGGYNEQFF. The CDR3 DNA is TGTGCCAGCAGCCCCGGACAGGGGGGCTACAATGAGCAGTTCTTC.

J is TRBJ2-1 and V is TRBV7-9, with 8 bases identical to TRBD1. Losses at the gene ends were 5 bases for V and 9 bases for J; bases not matched to a gene: 12. The germline V gene has CDR1 SEHNR and CDR2 FQNEAQ (reference sequence). CDR3 size: 15 residues. The CDR3 loop reads CASSPRTGTPVEQFF. The CDR3 DNA reads TGTGCCAGCAGCCCCCGGACAGGGACCCCAGTTGAGCAGTTCTTC.

V and J are TRBV5-6 and TRBJ2-2; D remains ambiguous. CDR3 length: 13 residues. The germline V gene encodes CDR1 SGHDT and CDR2 YYEEEE. V dropped 4 bases and J dropped 1 base, with 5 bases sitting between them. CDR3 loop: CASSLQNTGELFF. The DNA for the CDR3 is TGTGCCAGCAGCCTACAGAACACCGGGGAGCTGTTTTTT.